A selection of T cell receptor beta chains follows, all from one sample in a study of blood T cell repertoires in COVID-19. Some clones are missing from TCRdb's copy, which holds only in-frame ones; the method was immunoSEQ multiplex PCR. This sample has under 250,000 clones; around 88% occur once, and the top ten carry 5% to 6%. What was sequenced was peripheral blood. All receptors derive from an elderly woman with COVID-19, enrolled during active disease. Each CDR3 is given with its conserved first and last residue. A D gene is named only where the DNA matches it firmly. Only part of the rows carry a size: once, few, many, or a class if the clone is expanded.

j_gene | v_gene | d_gene | abundance | CDR3nt | CDR3aa
TRBJ1-6 | TRBV29-1 | TRBD1 | - | TGCAGCGTTGATGGGGACAGGGTATATTCACCCCTCCACTTT | CSVDGDRVYSPLHF
TRBJ1-2 | TRBV6-5 | - | - | TGTGCCAGCAGGCGAACTGGACAGCCCGGGGGCTACACCTTC | CASRRTGQPGGYTF
TRBJ1-2 | TRBV14 | - | few | TGTGCCAGCAGCCAAGATCAAAGAAGGGGTGGCTACACCTTC | CASSQDQRRGGYTF
TRBJ2-1 | TRBV5-4 | TRBD2 | - | TGTGCCCCGGGGAGGAGCGGGGGTAATGAGCAGTTCTTC | CAPGRSGGNEQFF
TRBJ2-3 | TRBV5-8 | - | - | TGTGCCAGCAGATTGAGGGGGGGCCGGGCAGATACGCAGTATTTT | CASRLRGGRADTQYF
TRBJ1-4 | TRBV9 | - | - | TGTGCCAGCAGCGTGTCGACGGGGGTCGGAGAAAAACTGTTTTTT | CASSVSTGVGEKLFF
TRBJ2-3 | TRBV9 | TRBD1 | once | TGTGCCAGCAGCGTAGTTGTAGGGGGCGATACGCAGTATTTT | CASSVVVGGDTQYF
TRBJ1-5 | TRBV30 | - | - | TGTGCCTGGAGCCACCTCGACTTGTATCAGCCCCAGCATTTT | CAWSHLDLYQPQHF
TRBJ2-2 | TRBV4-1 | - | - | TGCGCCAGCAGCCGAGAGCAGGGAAACACCGGGGAGCTGTTTTTT | CASSREQGNTGELFF
TRBJ2-1 | TRBV27 | TRBD2 | - | TGTGCCAGCAGTTCCCCCCAGCGGGGGAACTACAATGAGCAGTTCTTC | CASSSPQRGNYNEQFF
TRBJ2-3 | TRBV6-2/TRBV6-3 | TRBD1 | - | TGTGCCAGCAGTTACATTGGACAGGGGTCTTATCGCACAGATACGCAGTATTTT | CASSYIGQGSYRTDTQYF
TRBJ1-1 | TRBV6-5 | TRBD1 | - | TGTGCCAGCAGTTTCTATGGGACAGTGAACACTGAAGCTTTCTTT | CASSFYGTVNTEAFF
TRBJ1-3 | TRBV18 | - | once | TGTGCCAGCTCACCACAATCTATTGCCGTGTTCTCTGGAAACACCATATATTTT | CASSPQSIAVFSGNTIYF
TRBJ2-5 | TRBV27 | - | - | TGTGCCAGCAGTCCCCGTGCGATGCAAGAGACCCAGTACTTC | CASSPRAMQETQYF
TRBJ1-6 | TRBV7-9 | TRBD1 | - | TGTGCCAGCAGCAGGGACAGCTCCAATTCACCCCTCCACTTT | CASSRDSSNSPLHF
TRBJ1-1 | TRBV12-5 | TRBD1 | - | TGTGCTAGTGGTTTTTTCCCGACAGGGTCAATTGGAGCTTTCTTT | CASGFFPTGSIGAFF
TRBJ2-3 | TRBV19 | - | - | TGTGCCAGTAGTACTAGCACAGATACGCAGTATTTT | CASSTSTDTQYF
TRBJ1-1 | TRBV6-5 | - | - | TGTGCCAGCAGTTACCCAGAAATGAACACTGAAGCTTTCTTT | CASSYPEMNTEAFF
TRBJ1-4 | TRBV2 | - | - | TGTGCCAGCAGTGGACGAGACTTCAATCGAGGGGGACTGTTTTTT | CASSGRDFNRGGLFF